A single sample gave rise to the 30 T cell receptor beta chains below, sequenced in a study of cytomegalovirus exposure and HLA in healthy donors (dated by TCRdb to the late 2010s). Library construction relied on the immunoSEQ multiplex PCR assay. The multiplex PCR relied on a mix of 60 forward primers for TCR Vbeta segments and 13 reverse primers for TCR Jbeta segments. Held by TCRdb, this immuneACCESS table contains in-frame sequences only and omits some clones. Under half of the omission traces to an unresolved V gene where checked; the cause of the rest is unknown. This sample is represented by approximately 90,000 clones; around 8% of them were singletons. The ten largest clones represent 2.3% of the sample. Material for sequencing was PBMCs. The receptors were gathered from a man between 45 and 60 years old in good health and CMV-seronegative.

Only a few counts were recorded for this clone. CDR3 sequence (DNA): TGTGCCAGCAGCTTAGGGGGGGACAGGGGGCTATCTGGCTACACCTTC. This translates into CASSLGGDRGLSGYTF. The V call is TRBV7-2, the J call TRBJ1-2; 12 bases fit TRBD1. Germline CDR1 reads SGHTA; CDR2 reads FQGNSA. The CDR3 has 16 amino acids. V lost 1 base to trimming and J lost 7 bases; unmatched junction nucleotides: 7.

The V gene is TRBV30, the J gene TRBJ2-3; 7 nucleotides match TRBD1. The CDR3 runs to 15 residues. Per the germline V gene, CDR1 is GTSNPN and CDR2 is SVGIG (reference sequence). V gave up 2 bases and J gave up 2 bases; unmatched junction bases: 7. The CDR3 protein is CAWSRLEGATDTQYF. CDR3 coding DNA: TGTGCCTGGAGTCGTCTAGAGGGGGCCACAGATACGCAGTATTTT.

This clone was observed a handful of times. V and J are TRBV5-4 and TRBJ1-2, with a weak D call TRBD1 (6 bases). Germline-derived CDR1 and CDR2 are SGHNT and YYREEE (reference sequence). Trimming removed 5 bases from V and 8 bases from J, with 22 bases in between. The CDR3 has 15 residues. CDR3 coding DNA: TGTGCCAGCAGGGATTCGGGACACCCGGGGTTAGGCTACACCTTC. Its protein is CASRDSGHPGLGYTF.

This clone was counted between two and nine times. V usage is TRBV19 and J usage is TRBJ1-1; 9 positions match TRBD1. V gave up 7 bases and J gave up 5 bases; unmatched junction bases: 11. The CDR3 contains 15 residues. Germline V gene lookup returns CDR1 LNHDA and CDR2 SQIVND (reference sequence). This chain's CDR3 is CASNDRGEPRTEAFF. The CDR3 region has the DNA TGTGCCAGTAATGACAGGGGGGAACCGAGAACTGAAGCTTTCTTT.

The chain carries TRBV5-5 and TRBJ2-7, with D possibly matching TRBD1 (5 bases). The CDR3 is made up of 15 amino acids. Between the trimmed V and J ends, which lost 3 bases and 2 bases, there was a span of 15 bases. Germline lookup yields CDR1 SGHKS and CDR2 YYEKEE (reference sequence). This CDR3 is CASSSEPVTAYEQYF. CDR3 DNA sequence: TGTGCCAGCAGCTCGGAACCGGTGACAGCCTACGAGCAGTACTTC.

The chain joins TRBV5-1 to TRBJ1-1; no clear D. Germline lookup yields CDR1 SGHRS and CDR2 YFSETQ. The V end lost 0 bases, the J end lost 0 bases, and 6 bases lay between the germline ends. CDR3 length: 14 residues. The chain's CDR3 is CASSLGPLNTEAFF. The CDR3 DNA reads as TGCGCCAGCAGCTTGGGGCCGCTGAACACTGAAGCTTTCTTT.

This chain connects TRBV9 to TRBJ2-2, with D perhaps matching TRBD2 (6 bases). This CDR3 has 14 residues. Germline V lookup: CDR1 SGDLS, CDR2 YYNGEE. Trimming took off 6 bases at V and 5 bases at J, with 14 bases between the two ends. CDR3 DNA: TGTGCCAGCACTTTTCAGGAGGGGACCGGGGAGCTGTTTTTT. It is translated as CASTFQEGTGELFF.

The chain joins TRBV5-1 to TRBJ2-5, with D perhaps TRBD2 (5 bases). This CDR3 has 13 amino acids. Trimming removed 1 base from V and 4 bases from J, with 8 bases in between. Germline V gene data show CDR1 as SGHRS and CDR2 as YFSETQ. The CDR3 is CASSLKLVETQYF. CDR3 nucleotide sequence: TGCGCCAGCAGCTTGAAACTAGTAGAGACCCAGTACTTC.

A few counts support this clone. V gene TRBV23-1 combines with J gene TRBJ2-7, with 10 bases that match TRBD1. TRBV23-1 is reported as an ORF; its role is uncertain. V lost 6 bases, J lost 3 bases, and 8 bases stayed unmatched. The CDR3 is made up of 15 amino acids. The DNA of the CDR3 is TGCGCCAGCAGATCGTACCGGGACAGGGGCTACGAGCAGTACTTC. It codes for CASRSYRDRGYEQYF.

This clone came up a few times. This sequence joins TRBV18 and TRBJ2-3, with D possibly being TRBD1 (6 bases). CDR3 length: 16 residues. The germline V and J ends were trimmed by 3 bases and 2 bases, with 15 bases remaining between them. The V gene's germline CDR1 is KGHSH and CDR2 LQKENI. CDR3 DNA sequence: TGTGCCAGCTCACCGGGCTCAGGGGCCTCCACAGATACGCAGTATTTT. Residues: CASSPGSGASTDTQYF.

This sequence joins TRBV7-2 and TRBJ2-1; 11 nucleotides agree with TRBD2. Per germline, CDR1 SGHTA and CDR2 FQGNSA. This CDR3 spans 16 amino acids. Losses at the gene ends were 0 bases for V and 8 bases for J; bases not matched to a gene: 6. The CDR3 sequence is CASSLASLAGVDEQFF. DNA of the CDR3: TGTGCCAGCAGCTTAGCGTCACTAGCGGGAGTGGATGAGCAGTTCTTC.

This clone was counted only a few times. The CDR3 DNA is TGTGCCAGCAGCTTTCAGGGCGGAGACACCGGGGAGCTGTTTTTT. It is translated as CASSFQGGDTGELFF. The genes are TRBV7-3 and TRBJ2-2; the D gene is possibly TRBD1 (5 bases). Germline V gene sequence: CDR1 SGHTA, CDR2 FQGTGA. Trimming took 3 bases from V and 3 from J, leaving 11 bases between them. This CDR3 spans 15 amino acids.

CDR3 DNA: TGTGCCAGCAGCGTAGACTGGTTCGGGGAGCTGTTTTTT. Translating it yields CASSVDWFGELFF. The V and J genes are TRBV9 and TRBJ2-2; no firm D call. This CDR3 spans 13 amino acids. The V end was cut by 0 bases, the J end by 7 bases, with 7 bases between. Per the germline V gene, CDR1 is SGDLS and CDR2 is YYNGEE. Full variable domain (outside the CDR3, taken from reference TRBV9 and TRBJ2-2): DSGVTQTPKHLITATGQRVTLRCSPRSGDLSVYWYQQSLDQGLQFLIQYYNGEERAKGNILERFSAQQFPDLHSELNLSSLELGDSALYFCASSVDWFGELFFGEGSRLTVL.

The genes are TRBV5-1 and TRBJ2-2, with 7 bases that match TRBD1. The length of the CDR3 is 16 residues. Per the germline V gene, CDR1 is SGHRS and CDR2 is YFSETQ. After removal of 1 base from V and 4 bases from J, the junction contained 7 bases not matched to a gene. The CDR3 spells CASSLSQGTVTGELFF. The CDR3, as DNA: TGCGCCAGCAGCTTGTCGCAGGGGACAGTCACCGGGGAGCTGTTTTTT.

V usage is TRBV27 and J usage is TRBJ1-5; weak D call: TRBD1 (6 bases). Germline lookup yields CDR1 MNHEY and CDR2 SMNVEV (reference sequence). The CDR3 consists of 14 residues. V lost 5 bases, J lost 3 bases, and 11 bases lay in between. CDR3 sequence reads: CASSAWTANQPQHF. The CDR3 nucleotides are TGTGCCAGCAGTGCCTGGACAGCCAATCAGCCCCAGCATTTT.

The chain is built from TRBV27 and TRBJ1-5; D unresolved. The V gene's germline CDR1 is MNHEY and CDR2 SMNVEV (reference sequence). With 2 bases removed from V and 6 bases from J, the gap between germline ends came to 8 bases. The CDR3 length is 13 residues. The CDR3: CASSLEASQPQHF. In nucleotides, the CDR3 is TGTGCCAGCAGTTTAGAGGCTAGTCAGCCCCAGCATTTT.

The table lists this clone with a few counts. The genes are TRBV15 and TRBJ1-5; no reliable D call. Germline CDR1 reads LNHNV; CDR2 reads YYDKDF (reference sequence). V lost 5 bases and J lost 7, with 15 bases in between. CDR3 length: 14 amino acids. The CDR3 region has the DNA TGTGCCACCAGCGGTTCCGGGTACGGCCAGCCCCAGCATTTT. It encodes CATSGSGYGQPQHF.

The V and J genes are TRBV19 and TRBJ1-5; D is ambiguous. The CDR3 totals 13 residues. Trimming shortened V by 7 bases and J by 0 bases, and 7 bases separated the two germline ends. Germline V gene lookup returns CDR1 LNHDA and CDR2 SQIVND (reference sequence). The CDR3 DNA sequence: TGTGCCAGTACCGACTATAGCAATCAGCCCCAGCATTTT. Its translation: CASTDYSNQPQHF.

J is TRBJ2-7 and V is TRBV27; the D is unclear. CDR1 is MNHEY, CDR2 SMNVEV, per germline (reference sequence). The length of the CDR3 is 14 residues. The ends were cut back, 1 base at V and 1 base at J, with 8 bases in the middle. The CDR3 DNA reads as TGTGCCAGCAGTTTATTCGCGGCTTCCTACGAGCAGTACTTC. Translated, it gives CASSLFAASYEQYF.

This clone occurred a few times. The chain employs TRBV6-5 and TRBJ1-1; D possibly corresponds to TRBD1 (5 bases). This CDR3 region has 14 residues. In germline, CDR1 is MNHEY, CDR2 SVGAGI. V dropped 0 bases and J dropped 6 bases, with 11 bases sitting between them. For the CDR3, the DNA is TGTGCCAGCAGTTACTCCTGGGAAGGGGCTGAAGCTTTCTTT. Translating it yields CASSYSWEGAEAFF.

The table lists this clone with a few counts. The chain has TRBV2 and TRBJ2-1; TRBD2 matches 11 bases. This CDR3 comprises 14 residues. The V gene end was trimmed by 9 bases and the J gene end by 8 bases; junction bases not matched to a gene: 9. Germline CDR1 reads SNHLY; CDR2 reads FYNNEI. CDR3 loop: CASLTSGRRHEQFF. The DNA for the CDR3 is TGTGCCAGTCTCACTAGCGGGAGAAGACATGAGCAGTTCTTC.

The chain combines TRBV7-9 with TRBJ1-1; D not resolved. The germline V and J ends were trimmed by 5 bases and 7 bases, with 14 bases remaining between them. The length of the CDR3 is 13 residues. Germline CDR1 and CDR2: SEHNR and FQNEAQ (reference sequence). CDR3 amino acids: CASSTAGVLEAFF. DNA of the CDR3: TGTGCCAGCAGCACCGCCGGGGTCCTTGAAGCTTTCTTT. Full variable domain (outside the CDR3, taken from reference TRBV7-9 and TRBJ1-1): DTGVSQNPRHKITKRGQNVTFRCDPISEHNRLYWYRQTLGQGPEFLTYFQNEAQLEKSRLLSDRFSAERPKGSFSTLEIQRTEQGDSAMYLCASSTAGVLEAFFGQGTRLTVV.

This clone was detected many times. The chain has TRBV28 and TRBJ2-2, with TRBD1 identical over 7 bases. The V segment lost 3 bases and the J segment 3 bases; nucleotides outside the gene matches: 4. In germline, CDR1 is MDHEN, CDR2 SYDVKM. The CDR3 is made up of 15 amino acids. The CDR3 nucleotides are TGTGCCAGCAGTTTGTTTCAGGGGGACACCGGGGAGCTGTTTTTT. This encodes CASSLFQGDTGELFF.

This clone was observed a few times. CDR3 loop: CASSLNRDTDTQYF. The CDR3 DNA reads as TGCGCCAGCAGCTTAAACCGGGACACAGATACGCAGTATTTT. The chain joins TRBV5-1 to TRBJ2-3; TRBD2 might be the D (5 bases). CDR3 length: 14 residues. Germline CDR1 and CDR2: SGHRS and YFSETQ. V lost 2 bases, J lost 2 bases, and 9 bases lay in between. Drawing the rest from reference TRBV5-1 and TRBJ2-3, the complete variable domain is KAGVTQTPRYLIKTRGQQVTLSCSPISGHRSVSWYQQTPGQGLQFLFEYFSETQRNKGNFPGRFSGRQFSNSRSEMNVSTLELGDSALYLCASSLNRDTDTQYFGPGTRLTVL.

This clone was seen a few times. The chain joins TRBV6-6 to TRBJ2-7; 7 bases map to TRBD1. The CDR3 is made up of 11 amino acids. V shed 6 bases and J 6 bases; nucleotides not matched to a gene: 2. Germline V gene sequence: CDR1 MNHNY, CDR2 SVGAGI (reference sequence). The CDR3 loop is CASSDRAEQYF. The CDR3 nucleotides read TGTGCCAGCAGCGACAGGGCCGAGCAGTACTTC.

The chain joins TRBV5-1 to TRBJ1-2; 9 nucleotides line up with TRBD1. CDR1 is SGHRS and CDR2 is YFSETQ in the germline V gene. The junction had 3 bases not matched to a gene; V was cut back by 4 bases and J by 2 bases. CDR3 size: 14 residues. CDR3 amino acids: CASSPDRGNYGYTF. CDR3 sequence (DNA): TGCGCCAGCAGCCCGGACAGGGGAAACTATGGCTACACCTTC.

This clone was found a few times. The rearrangement uses TRBV23-1 and TRBJ2-3; D might be TRBD1 (6 bases). TRBV23-1 is classed as an ORF, of uncertain function. Trimming took 3 bases from V and 4 from J, leaving 14 bases between them. The CDR3 is made up of 15 amino acids. The DNA for the CDR3 is TGCGCCAGCAGTCAGGTGTACAGGGACCCAGATACGCAGTATTTT. Translation: CASSQVYRDPDTQYF.

This chain links TRBV19 with TRBJ1-1, with a tentative D call TRBD1 (5 bases). Looked up from germline, CDR1 is LNHDA and CDR2 is SQIVND (reference sequence). There are 14 residues in the CDR3. V was cut by 6 bases and J by 0 bases, with 11 bases left in between. CDR3 residues: CASRPGIMNTEAFF. CDR3 coding DNA: TGTGCCAGTAGGCCAGGGATTATGAACACTGAAGCTTTCTTT. Full variable domain (remainder filled in from reference TRBV19 and TRBJ1-1): DGGITQSPKYLFRKEGQNVTLSCEQNLNHDAMYWYRQDPGQGLRLIYYSQIVNDFQKGDIAEGYSVSREKKESFPLTVTSAQKNPTAFYLCASRPGIMNTEAFFGQGTRLTVV.

This clone showed up just a few times. The chain combines TRBV7-9 with TRBJ1-1; 11 bases agree with TRBD1. The V gene's germline CDR1 is SEHNR and CDR2 FQNEAQ (reference sequence). The CDR3 length is 14 residues. The V segment lost 1 base and the J segment 12 bases; nucleotides outside the gene matches: 7. The DNA of the CDR3 is TGTGCCAGCAGCTTAGTAGGGGGACAGGGGGAACCTTTCTTT. This translates into CASSLVGGQGEPFF. Using reference TRBV7-9 and TRBJ1-1 for the parts outside the CDR3, the full variable domain is DTGVSQNPRHKITKRGQNVTFRCDPISEHNRLYWYRQTLGQGPEFLTYFQNEAQLEKSRLLSDRFSAERPKGSFSTLEIQRTEQGDSAMYLCASSLVGGQGEPFFGQGTRLTVV.

This clone was detected only a few times. J is TRBJ2-5 and V is TRBV6-1; 8 nucleotides line up with TRBD2. Germline trimming cut 4 bases from V and 3 bases from J; bases unmatched to any gene: 7. The CDR3 extends over 15 amino acids. Germline lookup yields CDR1 MNHNS and CDR2 SASEGT. The CDR3 bases are TGTGCCAGCAGTGGCAAGAGAGCGGGGGAAGAGACCCAGTACTTC. Translated: CASSGKRAGEETQYF.